Listed here are 19 T cell receptor beta chains from one sample, sequenced in a study of beta chain features in type 1 diabetes. Study outcomes and limitations: Patients with Type 1 diabetes showed moderately but significantly shorter TCRB CDR3s in all four CD4+ subsets.

What these receptors recognize is not known. The isolated RNA, all of it, was reverse transcribed, so expressed TCRB transcripts were what got sequenced. Here immunoSEQ multiplex PCR was the method, and the copy in TCRdb shows in-frame clones only, minus some. The repertoire consists of 250,000 or so clones, with roughly 20% occurring once and the leading ten covering about 0.028%. The sample taken for sequencing was naive CD4+ T cells from blood. The receptors were gathered from a middle-aged woman with type 1 diabetes.

V usage is TRBV9 and J usage is TRBJ1-1; D is possibly TRBD1 (6 bases). Germline CDR1 is SGDLS and CDR2 is YYNGEE. With 0 bases removed from V and 1 base from J, the gap between germline ends came to 10 bases. This CDR3 has 15 residues. CDR3 sequence reads: CASSVDQGQNTEAFF. DNA for the CDR3: TGTGCCAGCAGCGTAGATCAGGGACAGAACACTGAAGCTTTCTTT.

This clone was found a few times. This chain connects TRBV29-1 to TRBJ2-1, with TRBD2 identical over 11 bases. There are 15 residues in the CDR3. The junction had 4 bases not matched to a gene; V was cut back by 2 bases and J by 4 bases. CDR1 is SQVTM and CDR2 is ANQGSEA in the germline V gene. CDR3 sequence reads: CSVELGLAVYNEQFF. Written as DNA, the CDR3 is TGCAGCGTTGAATTGGGACTAGCGGTTTACAATGAGCAGTTCTTC.

This clone was picked up a small number of times. The chain recombines TRBV2 with TRBJ2-1, with TRBD2 identical over 11 bases. Germline CDR1 SNHLY, CDR2 FYNNEI. The CDR3 is 15 amino acids. V lost 5 bases to trimming and J lost 4 bases; unmatched junction nucleotides: 4. This chain's CDR3 is CASSSTSGAYNEQFF. CDR3 sequence (DNA): TGTGCCAGCAGTTCGACTAGCGGGGCATACAATGAGCAGTTCTTC.

The chain joins TRBV5-6 to TRBJ2-1; 11 nucleotides align to TRBD2. Germline V gene data show CDR1 as SGHDT and CDR2 as YYEEEE. Trimming cost V 3 bases and J 10 bases; bases outside gene matches: 9. CDR3 length: 15 residues. This CDR3 is CASSWGLAESEEQFF. The CDR3 DNA reads as TGTGCCAGCAGCTGGGGACTAGCGGAGAGTGAGGAGCAGTTCTTC. Supplemented by reference TRBV5-6 and TRBJ2-1, the full variable domain reads DAGVTQSPTHLIKTRGQQVTLRCSPKSGHDTVSWYQQALGQGPQFIFQYYEEEERQRGNFPDRFSGHQFPNYSSELNVNALLLGDSALYLCASSWGLAESEEQFFGPGTRLTVL.

This clone was seen a few times. The genes are TRBV29-1 and TRBJ2-1; perhaps TRBD2 as D (5 bases). Trimming stripped 3 bases from V and 6 bases from J, with 12 bases between. CDR1 is SQVTM, CDR2 ANQGSEA, per germline. This CDR3 is 13 amino acids long. CDR3 DNA sequence: TGCAGCGTTGATTACGGGAATCCCAATGAGCAGTTCTTC. Encoded protein: CSVDYGNPNEQFF.

The chain links TRBV2 to TRBJ1-1; D gene ambiguous. This CDR3 is 13 amino acids long. V gave up 6 bases and J gave up 1 base, with 9 bases separating them. CDR1 SNHLY and CDR2 FYNNEI come from the germline V gene. The CDR3 sequence is CASSLGSNTEAFF. As DNA, the CDR3 is TGTGCCAGCAGCCTCGGTTCGAACACTGAAGCTTTCTTT.

In this sample, this clone turned up a few times. This chain connects TRBV7-2 to TRBJ1-2; 7 nucleotides match TRBD1. The CDR3 length is 14 residues. The V gene end was trimmed by 2 bases and the J gene end by 3 bases; junction bases not matched to a gene: 3. Germline loops: CDR1 SGHTA, CDR2 FQGNSA. CDR3 amino acids: CASSLPTGDYGYTF. Here the CDR3 DNA reads TGTGCCAGCAGCTTACCAACAGGGGACTATGGCTACACCTTC.

Regarding this clone: This sample includes further DNA sequences coding for the same CDR3. This sequence joins TRBV7-2 and TRBJ2-3; TRBD2 aligns across 9 bases. Germline V gives CDR1 SGHTA, CDR2 FQGNSA. This CDR3 has 14 amino acids. The trim removed 4 bases at V and 1 base at J, leaving 0 bases unmatched. The CDR3 DNA reads as TGTGCCAGCAGCTCTAGCGGGGGCACAGATACGCAGTATTTT. Encoded protein: CASSSSGGTDTQYF.

The chain joins TRBV4-3 to TRBJ1-4; D not certain. This CDR3 comprises 13 residues. Germline CDR1 is LGHNA and CDR2 is YSLEER. V was clipped by 2 bases and J by 12 bases, with 13 bases between them. The chain's CDR3 is CASSQNRGVELFF. CDR3 in DNA: TGCGCCAGCAGCCAAAATCGAGGAGTTGAACTGTTTTTT.

This clone was counted only a few times. The chain links TRBV9 to TRBJ2-2; maybe TRBD2 (6 bases). This CDR3 is 16 amino acids long. Germline V gives CDR1 SGDLS, CDR2 YYNGEE. V shed 3 bases and J shed 1 base, with 13 bases lying between them. The CDR3 sequence is CASSGSGGWNTGELFF. CDR3 sequence (DNA): TGTGCCAGCAGCGGTAGTGGGGGGTGGAACACCGGGGAGCTGTTTTTT.

In its sample, this clone was seen a few times. The chain is built from TRBV7-2 and TRBJ2-7; D might be TRBD1 (6 bases). This CDR3 is 12 amino acids long. Germline lookup yields CDR1 SGHTA and CDR2 FQGNSA. V was clipped by 5 bases and J by 6 bases, with 11 bases between them. The CDR3 region is CASSRGHFEQYF. In nucleotides, the CDR3 is TGTGCCAGCAGCCGGGGACACTTCGAGCAGTACTTC.

There are a few counts of this clone. The CDR3 sequence is CASSSLGQEASGNTIYF. In DNA form, the CDR3 reads TGCGCCAGCAGCTCCCTTGGACAGGAGGCCTCTGGAAACACCATATATTTT. The genes are TRBV4-1 and TRBJ1-3; 7 bases fit TRBD1. Germline trimming cut 5 bases from V and 0 bases from J; bases unmatched to any gene: 10. Germline V gene data show CDR1 as MGHRA and CDR2 as YSYEKL. The CDR3 covers 17 residues.

CDR3 region: CASSPSGRWNEQYF. CDR3 nucleotide sequence: TGTGCCAGCAGCCCAAGCGGGAGGTGGAACGAGCAGTACTTC. The chain couples TRBV7-2 to TRBJ2-7, with 9 bases aligning to TRBD2. Germline V gene sequence: CDR1 SGHTA, CDR2 FQGNSA. CDR3 length: 14 amino acids. V was pared by 5 bases and J by 5 bases, with 7 bases of the junction left unmatched.

This clone was counted between two and nine times. This CDR3 is CASSLEPGTAYEQYF. CDR3 DNA sequence: TGCGCCAGCAGCTTGGAGCCAGGGACAGCATACGAGCAGTACTTC. The V call is TRBV5-1, the J call TRBJ2-7; 7 nucleotides align to TRBD1. Germline CDR1 is SGHRS and CDR2 is YFSETQ. CDR3 length equals 15 residues. The ends lost 0 bases at V and 4 bases at J; junction bases unmatched: 7.

V and J are TRBV29-1 and TRBJ1-1; 9 bases map to TRBD1. Per germline, CDR1 SQVTM and CDR2 ANQGSEA. J lost 5 bases, V lost 7 bases, and 8 bases had no gene match. This CDR3 is built from 13 residues. The DNA of the CDR3 is TGCAGCGCGGAGACAGGGGGTCGTACTGAAGCTTTCTTT. This sequence encodes CSAETGGRTEAFF.

The V call is TRBV5-4, the J call TRBJ1-1, with D hard to call. V was cut by 6 bases and J by 4 bases, with 10 bases left in between. Per the germline V gene, CDR1 is SGHNT and CDR2 is YYREEE (reference sequence). The CDR3 loop spans 12 amino acids. In DNA form, the CDR3 reads TGTGCCAGCATCCCGGTCGTCACTGAAGCTTTCTTT. This translates into CASIPVVTEAFF.

This clone was observed a handful of times. The CDR3 nucleotides are TGTGCCTGGAGGGGGACTAGCGGTAACACAGATACGCAGTATTTT. Amino acids: CAWRGTSGNTDTQYF. The V and J genes are TRBV30 and TRBJ2-3; TRBD2 agrees at 11 bases. The CDR3 runs 15 residues. Germline values: CDR1 GTSNPN, CDR2 SVGIG (reference sequence). V lost 3 bases and J lost 2; bases outside the gene matches: 4.

The chain has TRBV20-1 and TRBJ2-7; D may be TRBD1 (6 bases). This CDR3 has 11 amino acids. CDR1 is DFQATT, CDR2 SNEGSKA, per germline (reference sequence). The V end lost 4 bases, the J end lost 4 bases, and 8 bases lay between the germline ends. CDR3: CSAKQGYEQYF. CDR3 coding DNA: TGCAGTGCTAAACAGGGTTACGAGCAGTACTTC.

The V gene is TRBV20-1, the J gene TRBJ1-2; D remains ambiguous. This CDR3 contains 11 residues. V lost 6 bases and J lost 7, with 12 bases in between. Germline CDR1 reads DFQATT; CDR2 reads SNEGSKA (reference sequence). CDR3 bases: TGCAGTGCCGAGTCGGGGATTGGCTACACCTTC. It is translated as CSAESGIGYTF.